The T cell receptor (beta chain) under discussion was sequenced for a study of blood T cell repertoires in COVID-19. CDR3 length equals 15 residues. Germline V gives CDR1 SGHVS, CDR2 FQNEAQ. V dropped 5 bases and J dropped 8; count of bases not matched to a gene: 13. TCRdb's table, derived via immunoSEQ multiplex PCR, lists solely in-frame clones and lacks some. Of some 150,000 clones listed, about 85% were seen once; the top ten hold roughly 1.5%. Sample: peripheral blood. This receptor was identified in a human donor in a cohort sampled during active COVID-19. This chain links TRBV7-8 with TRBJ1-1, with TRBD1 identical over 8 bases. In nucleotides, the CDR3 is TGTGCCAGCAGCCCTACCCTCGGACAGGGTGCAGAAGCTTTCTTT. The encoded protein is CASSPTLGQGAEAFF.